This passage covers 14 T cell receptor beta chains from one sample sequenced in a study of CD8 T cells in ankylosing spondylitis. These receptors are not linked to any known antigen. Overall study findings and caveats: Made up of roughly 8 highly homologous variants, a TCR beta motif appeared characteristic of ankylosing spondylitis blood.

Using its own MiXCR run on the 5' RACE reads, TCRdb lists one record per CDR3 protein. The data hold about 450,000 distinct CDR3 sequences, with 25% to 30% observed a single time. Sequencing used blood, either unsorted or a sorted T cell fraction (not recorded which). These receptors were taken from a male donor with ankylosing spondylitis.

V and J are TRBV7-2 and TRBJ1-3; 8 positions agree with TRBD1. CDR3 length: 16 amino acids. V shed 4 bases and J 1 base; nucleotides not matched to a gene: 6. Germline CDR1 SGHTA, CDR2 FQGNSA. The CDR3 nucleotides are TGTGCCAGCAGCTCCGGCCAGGGGGCATCTGGAAACACCATATATTTT. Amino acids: CASSSGQGASGNTIYF.

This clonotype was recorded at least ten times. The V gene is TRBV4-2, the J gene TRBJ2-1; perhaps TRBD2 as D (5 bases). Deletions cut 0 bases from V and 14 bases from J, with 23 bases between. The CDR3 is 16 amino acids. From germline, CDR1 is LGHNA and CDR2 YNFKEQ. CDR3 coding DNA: TGTGCCAGCAGCCAAGATCCCGCTAGCCGTGATACATTTGAGTTCTTC. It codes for CASSQDPASRDTFEFF.

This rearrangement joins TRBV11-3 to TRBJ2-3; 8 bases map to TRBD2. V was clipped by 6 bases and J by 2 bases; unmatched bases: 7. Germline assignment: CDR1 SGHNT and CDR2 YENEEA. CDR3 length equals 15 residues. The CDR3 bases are TGTGCCAGCAGTAACGGACTAGCCGCCACAGATACGCAGTATTTT. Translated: CASSNGLAATDTQYF.

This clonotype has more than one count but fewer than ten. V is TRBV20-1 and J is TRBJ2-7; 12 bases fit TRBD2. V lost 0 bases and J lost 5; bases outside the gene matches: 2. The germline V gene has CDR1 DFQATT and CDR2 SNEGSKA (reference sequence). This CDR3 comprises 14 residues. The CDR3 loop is CSARETSGRDEQYF. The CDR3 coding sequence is TGCAGTGCTAGAGAGACTAGCGGGAGAGACGAGCAGTACTTC.

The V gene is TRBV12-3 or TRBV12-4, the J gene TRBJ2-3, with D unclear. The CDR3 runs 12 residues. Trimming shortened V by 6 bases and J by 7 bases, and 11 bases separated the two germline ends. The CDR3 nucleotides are TGTGCCAGCAGCCCCCGCGGCCATACGCAGTATTTT. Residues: CASSPRGHTQYF.

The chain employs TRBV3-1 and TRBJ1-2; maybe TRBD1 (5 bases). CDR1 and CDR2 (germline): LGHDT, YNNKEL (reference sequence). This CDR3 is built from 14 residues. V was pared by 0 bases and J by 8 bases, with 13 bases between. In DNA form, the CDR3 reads TGTGCCAGCAGCCAAGAAGGGGTGGCGGAGGGCTACACCTTC. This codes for CASSQEGVAEGYTF.

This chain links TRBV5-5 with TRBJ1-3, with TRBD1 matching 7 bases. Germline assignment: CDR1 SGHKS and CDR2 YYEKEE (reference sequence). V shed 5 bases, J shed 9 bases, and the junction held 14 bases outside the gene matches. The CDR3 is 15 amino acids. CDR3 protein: CASSFDRVFRGTIYF. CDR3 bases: TGTGCCAGCAGTTTCGACAGGGTGTTTAGGGGCACCATATATTTT.

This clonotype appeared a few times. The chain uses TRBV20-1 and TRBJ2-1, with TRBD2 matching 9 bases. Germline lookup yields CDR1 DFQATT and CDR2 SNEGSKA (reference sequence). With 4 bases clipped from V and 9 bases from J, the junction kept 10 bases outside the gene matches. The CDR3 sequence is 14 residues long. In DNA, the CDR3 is TGCAGTGCTACCCGAAGTAGCGGGAGTGCTGAGCAGTTCTTC. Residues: CSATRSSGSAEQFF.

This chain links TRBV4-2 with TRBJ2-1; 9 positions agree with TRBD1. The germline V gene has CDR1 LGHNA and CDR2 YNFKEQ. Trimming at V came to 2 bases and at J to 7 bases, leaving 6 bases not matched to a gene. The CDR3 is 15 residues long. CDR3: CASSQNIQGANEQFF. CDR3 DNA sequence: TGTGCCAGCAGCCAAAATATACAGGGGGCGAATGAGCAGTTCTTC.

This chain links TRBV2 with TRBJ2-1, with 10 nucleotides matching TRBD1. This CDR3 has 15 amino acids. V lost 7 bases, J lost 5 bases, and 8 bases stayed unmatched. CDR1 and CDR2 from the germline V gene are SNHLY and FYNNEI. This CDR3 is CASKPGQGQNNEQFF. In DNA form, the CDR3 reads TGTGCCAGCAAACCGGGACAGGGGCAGAACAATGAGCAGTTCTTC.

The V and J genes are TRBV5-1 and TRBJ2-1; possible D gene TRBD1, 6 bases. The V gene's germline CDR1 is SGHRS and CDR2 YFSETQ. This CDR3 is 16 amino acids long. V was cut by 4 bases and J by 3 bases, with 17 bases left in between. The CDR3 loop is CASSPIGGRGYNEQFF. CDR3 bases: TGCGCCAGCAGCCCGATAGGGGGAAGGGGCTACAATGAGCAGTTCTTC.

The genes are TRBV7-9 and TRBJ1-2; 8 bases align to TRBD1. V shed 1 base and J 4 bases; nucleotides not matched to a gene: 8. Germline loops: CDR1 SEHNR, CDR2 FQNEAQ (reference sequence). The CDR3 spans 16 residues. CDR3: CASSLDSPDRGYGYTF. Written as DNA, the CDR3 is TGTGCCAGCAGCTTAGATAGTCCCGACAGGGGCTATGGCTACACCTTC.

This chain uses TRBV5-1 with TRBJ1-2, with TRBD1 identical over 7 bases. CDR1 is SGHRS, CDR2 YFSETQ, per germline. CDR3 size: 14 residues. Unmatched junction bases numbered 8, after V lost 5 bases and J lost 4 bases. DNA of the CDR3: TGCGCCAGCAGTCAGGGGGGACATATCTATGGCTACACCTTC. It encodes CASSQGGHIYGYTF.

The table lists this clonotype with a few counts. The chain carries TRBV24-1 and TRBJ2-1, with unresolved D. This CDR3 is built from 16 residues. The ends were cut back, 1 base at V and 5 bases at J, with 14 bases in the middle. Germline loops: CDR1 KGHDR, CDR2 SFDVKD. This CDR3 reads CATSDLSGTTHNEQFF. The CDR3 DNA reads TGTGCCACCAGTGATTTAAGTGGAACCACCCACAATGAGCAGTTCTTC.